The next 10 T cell receptor beta chains were all read from a single sample in a study of shared clonotypes between healthy human individuals (dated by TCRdb to 2018 to 2021). Libraries came from the immunoSEQ multiplex PCR assay. Not all clones reach the TCRdb copy of this immuneACCESS table, which keeps in-frame sequences only. Checked studies attribute under half of the gap to unresolved V genes and leave the rest unexplained. The sample table holds around 2,000,000 clones, of which just under 95% were seen once. Clones ranked in the top ten supply 0.85% to 1.2% of the sample. For the CD8 naive samples, CD45RO-negative cells were positively selected for CCR7, yielding a CD45RA+CCR7+ population from which TemRA cells were excluded. Specimen: naive CD8+ T cells sorted from blood. The meaning of the sample's cell subset or site label: CD45RA+CCR7+. These TCRs come from a young man in good health.

As for this clone: The junction does not match germline at one end; this may be a read error. This chain connects TRBV27 to TRBJ2-7; TRBD2 is a possible D gene (6 bases). Germline-derived CDR1 and CDR2 are MNHEY and SMNVEV (reference sequence). The CDR3 has 13 amino acids. The CDR3: CASSLSLGDSINF. CDR3 in DNA: TGTGCCAGCAGTTTATCGTTAGGGGACTCAATAAACTTC.

V gene TRBV11-2 combines with J gene TRBJ2-7; TRBD1 is a possible D gene (6 bases). V was pared by 6 bases and J by 4 bases, with 19 bases between. The CDR3 length is 15 residues. The germline CDR1 and CDR2 sequences are SGHAT and FQNNGV. CDR3 sequence (DNA): TGTGCCAGCAGACCCGACAGGTCCTCATTTTACGAGCAGTACTTC. Amino acid sequence: CASRPDRSSFYEQYF.

This chain's CDR3 is CASSFLEGNQPQHF. The CDR3 nucleotides are TGTGCCAGTAGTTTCCTCGAAGGGAATCAGCCCCAGCATTTT. The chain recombines TRBV19 with TRBJ1-5; no firm D call. The CDR3 contains 14 residues. With 5 bases removed from V and 4 bases from J, the gap between germline ends came to 12 bases. Germline V gene data show CDR1 as LNHDA and CDR2 as SQIVND (reference sequence). Looking up the rest from reference TRBV19 and TRBJ1-5 gives the full variable domain: DGGITQSPKYLFRKEGQNVTLSCEQNLNHDAMYWYRQDPGQGLRLIYYSQIVNDFQKGDIAEGYSVSREKKESFPLTVTSAQKNPTAFYLCASSFLEGNQPQHFGDGTRLSIL.

The rearrangement links TRBV5-1 to TRBJ2-7; 7 nucleotides align to TRBD1. The CDR3 length is 15 residues. Germline-derived CDR1 and CDR2 are SGHRS and YFSETQ. The junction had 10 bases not matched to a gene; V was cut back by 4 bases and J by 3 bases. CDR3 nucleotides: TGCGCCAGCAGCCTCAGCACAGGGGTTGACTACGAGCAGTACTTC. This sequence encodes CASSLSTGVDYEQYF.

CDR3 sequence reads: CASSPSRGFRYEQYF. CDR3 in DNA: TGTGCCAGCAGCCCATCTAGGGGGTTTCGCTACGAGCAGTACTTC. V is TRBV7-9 and J is TRBJ2-7, with a possible D match to TRBD1 (6 bases). V was clipped by 5 bases and J by 3 bases, with 17 bases between them. The germline V gene has CDR1 SEHNR and CDR2 FQNEAQ (reference sequence). CDR3 size: 15 residues. The full variable domain, rest sourced from reference TRBV7-9 and TRBJ2-7, is DTGVSQNPRHKITKRGQNVTFRCDPISEHNRLYWYRQTLGQGPEFLTYFQNEAQLEKSRLLSDRFSAERPKGSFSTLEIQRTEQGDSAMYLCASSPSRGFRYEQYFGPGTRLTVT.

This clone turned up a few times. The V call is TRBV30, the J call TRBJ2-7; possibly TRBD1 for D (5 bases). Germline loops: CDR1 GTSNPN, CDR2 SVGIG (reference sequence). Trimming cost V 5 bases and J 0 bases, with 14 bases left between them. This CDR3 comprises 14 residues. The CDR3 region has the DNA TGTGCCTGGCAACAGGCTTACACCTCCTACGAGCAGTACTTC. Translated: CAWQQAYTSYEQYF.

The chain is built from TRBV5-1 and TRBJ1-1, with D possibly being TRBD1 (6 bases). The V gene lost 0 bases and the J gene lost 2 bases, with 14 bases spanning the gap. The germline CDR1 and CDR2 sequences are SGHRS and YFSETQ. The CDR3 extends over 16 amino acids. In nucleotides, the CDR3 is TGCGCCAGCAGCTTGGCCTTGGGAGGGGGAAACACTGAAGCTTTCTTT. It translates to CASSLALGGGNTEAFF.

In nucleotides, the CDR3 is TGTGCCTGGAGTGAAGCGGGGTGGAACACCGGGGAGCTGTTTTTT. Amino acids: CAWSEAGWNTGELFF. The chain has TRBV30 and TRBJ2-2, with TRBD2 identical over 7 bases. J gave up 1 base and V 1 base, and 3 bases lay outside the gene matches. CDR1 and CDR2 from the germline V gene are GTSNPN and SVGIG (reference sequence). The CDR3 totals 15 residues.

This clone was picked up one time. This chain joins TRBV5-6 and TRBJ2-5, with 7 positions matching TRBD2. The length of the CDR3 is 15 residues. From germline, CDR1 is SGHDT and CDR2 YYEEEE. J gave up 0 bases and V 4 bases, and 6 bases lay outside the gene matches. CDR3 residues: CASSGGTTNQETQYF. CDR3 DNA sequence: TGTGCCAGCAGCGGCGGGACTACCAACCAAGAGACCCAGTACTTC.

V is TRBV7-9 and J is TRBJ2-3; TRBD2 matches 9 bases. The CDR3 length is 16 residues. Germline CDR1 reads SEHNR; CDR2 reads FQNEAQ (reference sequence). Trimming at V came to 5 bases and at J to 0 bases, leaving 6 bases not matched to a gene. The CDR3 region is CASSPLAGISTDTQYF. CDR3 DNA sequence: TGTGCCAGCAGCCCGCTAGCGGGGATAAGCACAGATACGCAGTATTTT.